This T cell receptor (beta chain) was sequenced for a study of CD8 T cells in ankylosing spondylitis. This clonotype was counted many times. Its antigen is not known. Quantitative 5'-RACE with molecular barcodes was used to make the TCR beta libraries. TCRdb analysed the 5' RACE reads with MiXCR anew, one entry per CDR3 protein. Of tens of thousands of distinct CDR3 sequences in the sample, 6.5% to 8% are singletons; the top ten hold around 8.5%. Study-level findings and limits: A CD8+ phenotype characterized the disease-linked clones, which were relatively rare in peripheral blood. Reportedly, significant enrichment of disease-linked clones occurred in matched ankylosing spondylitis synovial fluid.

CDR1 and CDR2 from the germline V gene are SGHTA and FQGTGA. This CDR3 region has 15 residues. With 4 bases removed from V and 5 bases from J, the gap between germline ends came to 16 bases. The sequenced sample consisted of blood, either unsorted or a sorted T cell fraction (not recorded which). The TCR originated in a female donor with ankylosing spondylitis or in good health (not recorded which). The gene calls are TRBV7-3 and TRBJ2-3; no firm D call. The CDR3 reads CASSSTGPGQDTQYF. The CDR3 coding sequence is TGTGCCAGCAGCTCCACTGGTCCTGGGCAAGATACGCAGTATTTT.